Presented here are 3 T cell receptor beta chains from one specimen sequenced in a study of CD4 and CD8 cells across lung adenocarcinoma regions. TCRdb re-called the PCR reads with MiXCR, one entry per CDR3 protein. The sample records some 6,500 distinct CDR3 sequences, around 48% being singletons. The sample comprised CD8+ T cells from the center of a lung tumor. Receptors originate from a female donor with lung adenocarcinoma. The CD4 and CD8 labels of this study may be unreliable.

This clonotype was picked up a small number of times. This chain connects TRBV6-5 to TRBJ1-4; D remains ambiguous. The CDR3 loop spans 15 amino acids. Germline V CDR1 and CDR2: MNHEY, SVGAGI. V dropped 0 bases and J dropped 0 bases, with 5 bases sitting between them. The CDR3 bases are TGTGCCAGCAGTTACTCGAGCACAACTAATGAAAAACTGTTTTTT. Encoded protein: CASSYSSTTNEKLFF.

As for this clonotype: A read error may account for a junction end that differs from germline. The rearrangement joins TRBV6-1 to TRBJ2-4; D not resolved. CDR1 and CDR2 (germline): MNHNS, SASEGT. This CDR3 contains 14 residues. CDR3 coding DNA: TGTGCCAGCAAGCAACAGAGCGCCACAGACACGCAGTATTTC. This translates into CASKQQSATDTQYF.

The chain links TRBV7-2 to TRBJ1-5, with no clear D. The CDR3 runs to 13 residues. Germline CDR1 SGHTA, CDR2 FQGNSA. V was pared by 5 bases and J by 5 bases, with 10 bases between. CDR3 residues: CASSDLVDQPQHF. The DNA for the CDR3 is TGTGCCAGCAGCGATCTGGTTGATCAGCCCCAGCATTTT.